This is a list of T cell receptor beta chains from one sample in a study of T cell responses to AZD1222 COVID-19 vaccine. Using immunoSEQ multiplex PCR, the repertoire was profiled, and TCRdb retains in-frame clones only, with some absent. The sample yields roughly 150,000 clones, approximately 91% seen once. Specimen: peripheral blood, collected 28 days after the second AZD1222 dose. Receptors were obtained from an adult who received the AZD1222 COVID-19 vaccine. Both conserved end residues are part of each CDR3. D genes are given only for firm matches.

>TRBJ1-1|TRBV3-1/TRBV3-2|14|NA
CASRHDRLNTEAFF
TGTGCCAGCAGACACGACAGACTGAACACTGAAGCTTTCTTT
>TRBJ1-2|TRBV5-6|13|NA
CASSLELDYGYTF
TGTGCCAGCAGCTTGGAACTGGACTATGGCTACACCTTC
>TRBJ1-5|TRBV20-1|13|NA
CSASRGQTQPQHF
TGCAGTGCTAGTAGGGGACAAACTCAGCCCCAGCATTTT
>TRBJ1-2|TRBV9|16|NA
CASSVADSVRDYGYTF
TGTGCCAGCAGCGTAGCTGACAGCGTCCGAGACTATGGCTACACCTTC
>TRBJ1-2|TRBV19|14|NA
CASSRAGVLVGYTF
TGTGCCAGTAGTAGGGCAGGCGTGTTGGTTGGCTACACCTTC
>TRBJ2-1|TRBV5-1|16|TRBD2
CASSWAGGGTYNEQFF
TGCGCCAGCAGTTGGGCCGGGGGAGGGACCTACAATGAGCAGTTCTTC
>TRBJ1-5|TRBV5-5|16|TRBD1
CASSSRQGGYNQPQHF
TGTGCCAGCAGCTCCCGACAGGGGGGGTACAATCAGCCCCAGCATTTT
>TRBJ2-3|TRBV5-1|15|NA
CASSLVAGGTDTQYF
TGCGCCAGCAGCTTGGTGGCAGGGGGCACAGATACGCAGTATTTT
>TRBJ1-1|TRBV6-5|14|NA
CASSYSRLVSEAFF
TGTGCCAGCAGTTACTCCAGGTTAGTTTCTGAAGCTTTCTTT
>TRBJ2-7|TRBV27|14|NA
CASSLSSGAYEQYF
TGTGCCAGCAGTTTATCTTCAGGGGCTTACGAGCAGTACTTC
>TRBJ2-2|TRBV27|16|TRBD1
CASSPLGQGYPGELFF
TGTGCCAGCAGTCCTTTGGGACAGGGTTACCCCGGGGAGCTGTTTTTT